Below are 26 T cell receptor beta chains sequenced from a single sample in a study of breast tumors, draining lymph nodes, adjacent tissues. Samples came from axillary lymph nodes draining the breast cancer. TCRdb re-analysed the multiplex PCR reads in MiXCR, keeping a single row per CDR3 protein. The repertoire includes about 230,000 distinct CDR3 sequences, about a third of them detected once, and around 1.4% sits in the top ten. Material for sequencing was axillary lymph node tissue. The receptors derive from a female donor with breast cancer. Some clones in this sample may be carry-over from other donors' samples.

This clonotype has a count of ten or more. The CDR3 region is CASSLGVIYEQYF. As DNA, the CDR3 is TGTGCCAGCAGCTTGGGTGTCATCTACGAGCAGTACTTC. The genes are TRBV7-2 and TRBJ2-7; no clear D. Germline V CDR1 and CDR2: SGHTA, FQGNSA. The CDR3 is 13 residues long. V shed 3 bases and J shed 3 bases, with 9 bases lying between them.

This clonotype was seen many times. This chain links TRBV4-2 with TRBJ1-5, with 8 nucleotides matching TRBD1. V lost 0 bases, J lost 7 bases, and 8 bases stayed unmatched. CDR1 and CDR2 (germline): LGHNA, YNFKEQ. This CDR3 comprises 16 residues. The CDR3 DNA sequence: TGTGCCAGCAGCCAAGATATTACAGGGGGAGGGCAGCCCCAGCATTTT. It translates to CASSQDITGGGQPQHF.

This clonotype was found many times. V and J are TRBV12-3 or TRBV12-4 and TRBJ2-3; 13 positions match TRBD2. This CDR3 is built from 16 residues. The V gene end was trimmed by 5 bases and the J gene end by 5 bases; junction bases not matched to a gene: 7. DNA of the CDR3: TGTGCCAGCAGTCGTCGGACTAGCGGGAGACTAGATACGCAGTATTTT. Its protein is CASSRRTSGRLDTQYF.

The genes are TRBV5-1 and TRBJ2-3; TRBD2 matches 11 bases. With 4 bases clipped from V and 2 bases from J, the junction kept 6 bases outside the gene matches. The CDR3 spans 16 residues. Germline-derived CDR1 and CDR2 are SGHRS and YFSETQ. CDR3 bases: TGCGCCAGCAGCCCCACTAGCGGGGGCCCCACAGATACGCAGTATTTT. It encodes CASSPTSGGPTDTQYF.

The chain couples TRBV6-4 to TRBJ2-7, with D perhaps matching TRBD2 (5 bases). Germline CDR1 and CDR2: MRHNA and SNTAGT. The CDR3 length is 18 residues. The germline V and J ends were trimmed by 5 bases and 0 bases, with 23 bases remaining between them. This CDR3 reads CASSPPPGLGSGSYEQYF. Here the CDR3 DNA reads TGTGCCAGCAGTCCCCCCCCCGGACTGGGCTCCGGCTCCTACGAGCAGTACTTC.

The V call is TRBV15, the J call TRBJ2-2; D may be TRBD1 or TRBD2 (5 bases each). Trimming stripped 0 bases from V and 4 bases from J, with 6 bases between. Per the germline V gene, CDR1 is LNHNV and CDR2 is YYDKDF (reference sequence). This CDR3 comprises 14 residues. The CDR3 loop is CATSRDGTTGELFF. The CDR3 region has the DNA TGTGCCACCAGCAGAGACGGGACCACCGGGGAGCTGTTTTTT.

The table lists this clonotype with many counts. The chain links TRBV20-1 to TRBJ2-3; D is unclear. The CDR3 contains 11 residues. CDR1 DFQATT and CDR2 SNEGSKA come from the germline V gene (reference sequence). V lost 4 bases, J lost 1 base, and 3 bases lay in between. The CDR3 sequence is CSATGTDTQYF. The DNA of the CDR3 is TGCAGTGCTACCGGCACAGATACGCAGTATTTT.

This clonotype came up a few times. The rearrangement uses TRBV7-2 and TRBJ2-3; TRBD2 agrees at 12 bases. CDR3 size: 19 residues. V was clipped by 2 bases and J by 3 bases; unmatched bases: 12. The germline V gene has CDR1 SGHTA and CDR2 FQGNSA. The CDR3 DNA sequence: TGTGCCAGCAGCTTAAGAGGCCGACTAGCGGGAGTGAGGACAGATACGCAGTATTTT. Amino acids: CASSLRGRLAGVRTDTQYF.

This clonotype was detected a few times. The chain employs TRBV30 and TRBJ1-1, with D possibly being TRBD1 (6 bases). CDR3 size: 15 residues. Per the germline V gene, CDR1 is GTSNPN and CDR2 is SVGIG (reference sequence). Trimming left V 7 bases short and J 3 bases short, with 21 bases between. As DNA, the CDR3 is TGTGCCTCGACCAAAGCAGGGGTGTTTTACACTGAAGCTTTCTTT. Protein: CASTKAGVFYTEAFF. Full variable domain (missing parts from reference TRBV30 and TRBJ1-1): SQTIHQWPATLVQPVGSPLSLECTVEGTSNPNLYWYRQAAGRGLQLLFYSVGIGQISSEVPQNLSASRPQDRQFILSSKKLLLSDSGFYLCASTKAGVFYTEAFFGQGTRLTVV.

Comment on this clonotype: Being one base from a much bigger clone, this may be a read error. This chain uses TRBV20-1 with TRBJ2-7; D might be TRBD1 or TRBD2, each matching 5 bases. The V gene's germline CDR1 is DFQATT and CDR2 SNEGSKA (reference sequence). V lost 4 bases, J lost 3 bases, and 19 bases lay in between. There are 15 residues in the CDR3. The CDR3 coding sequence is TGCAGTGCTAAAGAAACGGGACGGGATCTCTACGAGCAGTACTTC. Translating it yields CSAKETGRDLYEQYF.

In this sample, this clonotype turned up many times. The CDR3, as DNA: TGCAGTTTCGGGACTAGCGGGTTTCATGAGCAGTTCTTC. This gives the protein CSFGTSGFHEQFF. This chain links TRBV20-1 with TRBJ2-1; TRBD2 matches at 12 bases. Looked up from germline, CDR1 is DFQATT and CDR2 is SNEGSKA (reference sequence). CDR3 length: 13 amino acids. The junction had 7 bases not matched to a gene; V was cut back by 8 bases and J by 8 bases.

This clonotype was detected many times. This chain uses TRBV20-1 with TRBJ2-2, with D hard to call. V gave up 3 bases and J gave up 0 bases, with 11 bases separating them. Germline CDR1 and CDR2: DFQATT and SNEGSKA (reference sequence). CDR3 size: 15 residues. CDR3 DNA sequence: TGCAGTGCTAGCAGGAGTGTGGCGAACACCGGGGAGCTGTTTTTT. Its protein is CSASRSVANTGELFF.

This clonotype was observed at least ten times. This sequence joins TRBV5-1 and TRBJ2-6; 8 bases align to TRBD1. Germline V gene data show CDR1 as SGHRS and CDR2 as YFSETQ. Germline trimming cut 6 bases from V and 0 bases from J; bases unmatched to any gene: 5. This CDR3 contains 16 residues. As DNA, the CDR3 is TGCGCCAGCACCCGGACAGGGAACTCTGGGGCCAACGTCCTGACTTTC. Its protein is CASTRTGNSGANVLTF.

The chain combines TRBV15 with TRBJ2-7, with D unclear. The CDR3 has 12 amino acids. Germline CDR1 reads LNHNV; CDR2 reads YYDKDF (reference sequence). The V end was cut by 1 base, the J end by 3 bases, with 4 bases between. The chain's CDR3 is CATSRGVYEQYF. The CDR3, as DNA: TGTGCCACCAGCAGAGGGGTCTACGAGCAGTACTTC.

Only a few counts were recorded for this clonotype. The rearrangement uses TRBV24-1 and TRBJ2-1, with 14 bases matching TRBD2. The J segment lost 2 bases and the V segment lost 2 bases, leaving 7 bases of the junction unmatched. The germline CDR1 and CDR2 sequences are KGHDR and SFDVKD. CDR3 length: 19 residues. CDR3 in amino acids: CATSDSTGLAGDTYNEQFF. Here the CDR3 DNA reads TGTGCCACCAGTGATTCCACGGGACTAGCGGGGGATACCTACAATGAGCAGTTCTTC.

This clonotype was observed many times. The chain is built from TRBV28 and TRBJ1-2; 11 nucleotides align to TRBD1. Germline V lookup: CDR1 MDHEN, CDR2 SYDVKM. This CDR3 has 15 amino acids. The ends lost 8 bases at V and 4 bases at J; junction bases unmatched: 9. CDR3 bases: TGTGCCAGCGGGGAGGACAGGGGGCGCGTCTATGGCTACACCTTC. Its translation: CASGEDRGRVYGYTF.

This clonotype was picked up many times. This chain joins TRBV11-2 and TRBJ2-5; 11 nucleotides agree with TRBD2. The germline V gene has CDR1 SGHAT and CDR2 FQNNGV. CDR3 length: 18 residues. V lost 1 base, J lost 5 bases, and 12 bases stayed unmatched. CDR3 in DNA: TGTGCCAGCAGCTTAGGAAGGGGGGCTAGCGGGAGGAGGGAGACCCAGTACTTC. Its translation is CASSLGRGASGRRETQYF.

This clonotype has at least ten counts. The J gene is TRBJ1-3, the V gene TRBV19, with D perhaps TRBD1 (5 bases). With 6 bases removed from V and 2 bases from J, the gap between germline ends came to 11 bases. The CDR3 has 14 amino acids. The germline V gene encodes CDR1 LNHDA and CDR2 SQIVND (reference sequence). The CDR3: CASSTGETGNTIYF. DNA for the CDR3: TGTGCCAGTAGCACGGGGGAGACTGGAAACACCATATATTTT.

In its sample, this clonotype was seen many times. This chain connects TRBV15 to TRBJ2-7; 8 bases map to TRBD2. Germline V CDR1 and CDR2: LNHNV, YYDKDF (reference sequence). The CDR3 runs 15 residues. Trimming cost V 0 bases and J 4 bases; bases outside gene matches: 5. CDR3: CATSRDQAGEYEQYF. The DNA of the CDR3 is TGTGCCACCAGCAGAGATCAAGCGGGAGAGTACGAGCAGTACTTC.

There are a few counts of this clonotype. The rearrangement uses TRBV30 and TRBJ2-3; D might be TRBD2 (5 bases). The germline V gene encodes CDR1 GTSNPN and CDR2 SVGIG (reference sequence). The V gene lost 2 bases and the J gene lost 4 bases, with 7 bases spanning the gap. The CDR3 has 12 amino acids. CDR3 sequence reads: CAWSPGADTQYF. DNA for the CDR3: TGTGCCTGGAGTCCCGGGGCAGATACGCAGTATTTT.

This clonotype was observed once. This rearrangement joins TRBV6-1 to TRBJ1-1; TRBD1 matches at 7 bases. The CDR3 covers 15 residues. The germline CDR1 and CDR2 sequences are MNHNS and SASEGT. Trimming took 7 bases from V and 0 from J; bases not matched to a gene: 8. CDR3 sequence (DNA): TGTGCCAGCATTGAGAGGGGGCGTGTGAACACTGAAGCTTTCTTT. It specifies CASIERGRVNTEAFF.

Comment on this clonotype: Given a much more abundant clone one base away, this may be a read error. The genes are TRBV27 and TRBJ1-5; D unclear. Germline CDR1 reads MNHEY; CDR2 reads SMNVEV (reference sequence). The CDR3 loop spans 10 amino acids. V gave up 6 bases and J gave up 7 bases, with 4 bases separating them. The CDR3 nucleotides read TGTGCCAGCAGAGGCCAGCCCCAGCATTTT. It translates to CASRGQPQHF.

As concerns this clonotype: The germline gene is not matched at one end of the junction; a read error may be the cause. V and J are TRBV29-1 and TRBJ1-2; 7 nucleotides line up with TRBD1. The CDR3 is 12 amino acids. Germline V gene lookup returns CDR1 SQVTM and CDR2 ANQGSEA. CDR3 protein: CGVDRASYGYTF. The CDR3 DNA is TGCGGCGTTGACAGGGCTAGCTATGGCTACACCTTC.

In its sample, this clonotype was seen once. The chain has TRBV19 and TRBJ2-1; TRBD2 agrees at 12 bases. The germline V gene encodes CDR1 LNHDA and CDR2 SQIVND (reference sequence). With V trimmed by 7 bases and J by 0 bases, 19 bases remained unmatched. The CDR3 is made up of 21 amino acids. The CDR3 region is CASTPASGRASPPSSYNEQFF. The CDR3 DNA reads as TGTGCCAGTACCCCGGCTAGCGGGAGGGCCTCTCCTCCGAGCTCCTACAATGAGCAGTTCTTC.

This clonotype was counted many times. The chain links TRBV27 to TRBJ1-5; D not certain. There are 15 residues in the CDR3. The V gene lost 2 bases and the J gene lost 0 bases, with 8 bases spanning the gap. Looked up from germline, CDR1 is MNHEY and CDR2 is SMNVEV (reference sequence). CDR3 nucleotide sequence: TGTGCCAGCAGTTTAGGGCCGTATAGCAATCAGCCCCAGCATTTT. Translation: CASSLGPYSNQPQHF.

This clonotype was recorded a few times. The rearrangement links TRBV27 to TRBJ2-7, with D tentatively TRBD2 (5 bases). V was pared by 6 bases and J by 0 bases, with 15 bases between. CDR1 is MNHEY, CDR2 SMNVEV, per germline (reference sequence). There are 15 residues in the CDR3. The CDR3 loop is CASRRVEGSSYEQYF. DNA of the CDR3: TGTGCCAGCAGACGGGTCGAAGGGAGCTCCTACGAGCAGTACTTC.